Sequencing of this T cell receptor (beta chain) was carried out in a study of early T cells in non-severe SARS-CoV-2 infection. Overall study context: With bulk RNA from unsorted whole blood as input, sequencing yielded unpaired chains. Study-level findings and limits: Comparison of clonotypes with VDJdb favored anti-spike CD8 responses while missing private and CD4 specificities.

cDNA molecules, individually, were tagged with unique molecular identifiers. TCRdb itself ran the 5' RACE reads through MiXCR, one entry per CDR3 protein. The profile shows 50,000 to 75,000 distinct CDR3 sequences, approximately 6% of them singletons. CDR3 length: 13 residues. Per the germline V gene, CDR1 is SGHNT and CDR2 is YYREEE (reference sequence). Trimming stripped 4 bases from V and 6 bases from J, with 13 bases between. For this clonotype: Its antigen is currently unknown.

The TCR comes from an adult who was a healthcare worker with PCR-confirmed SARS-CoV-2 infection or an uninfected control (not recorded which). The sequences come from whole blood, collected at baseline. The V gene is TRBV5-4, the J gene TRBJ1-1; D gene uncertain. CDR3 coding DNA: TGTGCCAGCAGCCAACGTAGTTCGCCTGAAGCTTTCTTT. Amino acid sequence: CASSQRSSPEAFF.